The following is a T cell receptor beta chain sequence with its context. The antigen is not known. Sequence at one end of the junction differs from germline and may be a read error. This sample's RNA came from whole unsorted tissue. Distant lung tissue was collected more than 3 cm away from the tumor edge. These data are taken from a study of tumor and adjacent non-tumor tissue in lung cancer. Study-level information: Aged roughly 30 to 85 years, patients included fewer than 11 men and 4 or 5 women with stage I to III disease. Each sample yielded roughly 4.2 million productive TCRbeta reads on average.

Germline V lookup: CDR1 MNHNY, CDR2 SVGAGI (reference sequence). The CDR3 runs to 14 residues. Overall study results and limits: Significantly higher TCR diversity was found in tumor than normal lung.

The library came from three nested PCR rounds adapted from ARM-PCR protocols. Via MiXCR, TCRdb re-called the multiplex PCR reads, giving one row per CDR3 protein. The data hold more than 55,000 distinct CDR3 sequences, with more than 65% observed a single time. Material for sequencing was distant non-tumor lung tissue. The rearrangement uses TRBV6-6 and TRBJ2-7; D remains ambiguous. The receptor was derived from a man aged 60-69 years with non-small cell lung cancer. The CDR3 loop is CTSSYGLWAYEHYF. CDR3 coding DNA: TGTACCAGCAGTTACGGGCTTTGGGCCTACGAGCACTACTTC.